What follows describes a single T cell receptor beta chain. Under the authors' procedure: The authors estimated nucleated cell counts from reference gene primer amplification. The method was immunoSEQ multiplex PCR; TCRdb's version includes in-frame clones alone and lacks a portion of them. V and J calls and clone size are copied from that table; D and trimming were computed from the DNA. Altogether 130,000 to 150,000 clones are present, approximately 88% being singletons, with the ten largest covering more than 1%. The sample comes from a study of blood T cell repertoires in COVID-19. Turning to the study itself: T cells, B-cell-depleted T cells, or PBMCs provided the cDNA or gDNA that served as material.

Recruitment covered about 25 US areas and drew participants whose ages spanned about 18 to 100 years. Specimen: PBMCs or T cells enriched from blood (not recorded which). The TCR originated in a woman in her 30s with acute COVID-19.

The CDR3 region is CASSLEPRDIGSPLHF. In DNA form, the CDR3 reads TGTGCCAGCAGCTTAGAGCCCCGGGACATCGGATCACCCCTCCACTTT. The rearrangement links TRBV11-1 to TRBJ1-6; possibly TRBD1 for D (6 bases). Trimming pared 1 base from V and 10 bases from J, leaving 17 bases between. Germline V lookup: CDR1 SGHAT, CDR2 FQDESV (reference sequence). The CDR3 runs 16 residues.